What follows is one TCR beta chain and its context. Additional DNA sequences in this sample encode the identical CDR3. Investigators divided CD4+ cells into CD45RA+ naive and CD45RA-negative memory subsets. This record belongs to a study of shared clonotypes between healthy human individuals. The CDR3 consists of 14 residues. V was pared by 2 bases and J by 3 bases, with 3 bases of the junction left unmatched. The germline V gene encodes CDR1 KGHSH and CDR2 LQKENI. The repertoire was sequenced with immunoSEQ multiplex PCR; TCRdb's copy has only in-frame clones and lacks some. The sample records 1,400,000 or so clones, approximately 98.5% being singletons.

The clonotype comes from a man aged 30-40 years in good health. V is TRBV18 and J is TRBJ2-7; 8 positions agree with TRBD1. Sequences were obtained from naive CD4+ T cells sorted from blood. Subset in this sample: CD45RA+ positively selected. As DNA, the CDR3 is TGTGCCAGCTCACCAGCAACAGGGGGCTACGAGCAGTACTTC. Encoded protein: CASSPATGGYEQYF.